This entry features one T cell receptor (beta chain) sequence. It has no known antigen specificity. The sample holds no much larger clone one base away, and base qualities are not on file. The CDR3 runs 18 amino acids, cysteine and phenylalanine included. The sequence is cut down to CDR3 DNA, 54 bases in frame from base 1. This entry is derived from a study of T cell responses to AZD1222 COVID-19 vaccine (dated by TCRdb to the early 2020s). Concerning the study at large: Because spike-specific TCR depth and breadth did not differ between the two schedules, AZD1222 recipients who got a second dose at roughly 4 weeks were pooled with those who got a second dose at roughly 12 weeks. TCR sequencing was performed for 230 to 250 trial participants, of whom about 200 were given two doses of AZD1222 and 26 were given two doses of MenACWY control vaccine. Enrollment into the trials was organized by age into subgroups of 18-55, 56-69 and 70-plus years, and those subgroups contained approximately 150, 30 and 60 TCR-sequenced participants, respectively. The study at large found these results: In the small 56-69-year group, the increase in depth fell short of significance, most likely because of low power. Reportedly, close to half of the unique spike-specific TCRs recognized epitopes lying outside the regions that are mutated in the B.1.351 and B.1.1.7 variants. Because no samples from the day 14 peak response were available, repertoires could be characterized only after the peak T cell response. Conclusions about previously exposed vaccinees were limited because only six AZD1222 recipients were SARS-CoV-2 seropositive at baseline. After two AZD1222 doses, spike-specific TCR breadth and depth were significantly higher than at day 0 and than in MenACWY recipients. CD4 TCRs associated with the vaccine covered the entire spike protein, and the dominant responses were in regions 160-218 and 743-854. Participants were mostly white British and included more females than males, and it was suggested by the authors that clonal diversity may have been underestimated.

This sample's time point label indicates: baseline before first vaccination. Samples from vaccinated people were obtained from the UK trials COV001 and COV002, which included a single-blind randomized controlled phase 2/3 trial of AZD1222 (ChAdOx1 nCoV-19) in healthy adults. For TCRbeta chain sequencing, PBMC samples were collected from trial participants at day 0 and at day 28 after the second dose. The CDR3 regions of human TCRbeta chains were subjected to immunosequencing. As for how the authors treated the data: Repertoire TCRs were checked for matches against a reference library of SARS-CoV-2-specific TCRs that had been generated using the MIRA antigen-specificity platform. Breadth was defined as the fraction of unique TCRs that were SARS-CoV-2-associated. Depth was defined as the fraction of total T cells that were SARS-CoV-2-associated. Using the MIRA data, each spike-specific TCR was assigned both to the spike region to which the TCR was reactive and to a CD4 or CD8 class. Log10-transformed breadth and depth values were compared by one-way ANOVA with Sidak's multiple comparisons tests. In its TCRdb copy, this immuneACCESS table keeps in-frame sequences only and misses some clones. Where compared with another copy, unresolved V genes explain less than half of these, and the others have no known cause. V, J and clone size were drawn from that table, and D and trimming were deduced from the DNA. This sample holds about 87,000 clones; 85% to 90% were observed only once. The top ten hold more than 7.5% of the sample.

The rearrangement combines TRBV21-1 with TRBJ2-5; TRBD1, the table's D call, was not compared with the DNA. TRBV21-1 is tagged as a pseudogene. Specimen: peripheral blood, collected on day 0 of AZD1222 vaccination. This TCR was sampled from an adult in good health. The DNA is TGTGCCAGCAGCAAAAAAATGGACAGGGGGCTCCCCCAAGAGACCCAGTACTTC. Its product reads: CASSKKMDRGLPQETQYF.